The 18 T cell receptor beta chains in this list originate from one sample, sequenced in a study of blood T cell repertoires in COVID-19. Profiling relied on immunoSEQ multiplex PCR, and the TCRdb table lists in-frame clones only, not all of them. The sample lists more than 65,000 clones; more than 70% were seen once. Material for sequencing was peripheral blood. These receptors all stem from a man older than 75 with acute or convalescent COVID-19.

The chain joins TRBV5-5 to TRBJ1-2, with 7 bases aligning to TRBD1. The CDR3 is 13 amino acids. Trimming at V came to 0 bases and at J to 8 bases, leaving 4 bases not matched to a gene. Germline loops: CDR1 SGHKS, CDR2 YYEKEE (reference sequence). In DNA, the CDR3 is TGTGCCAGCAGCTTGGGACAGGGCGGGGGCTACACCTTC. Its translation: CASSLGQGGGYTF.

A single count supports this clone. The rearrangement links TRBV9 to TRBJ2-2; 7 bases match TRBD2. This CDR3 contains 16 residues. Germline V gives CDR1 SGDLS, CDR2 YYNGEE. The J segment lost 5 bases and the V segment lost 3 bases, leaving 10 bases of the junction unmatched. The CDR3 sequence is CASSAGLVAITGELFF. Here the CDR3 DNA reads TGTGCCAGCAGCGCAGGACTAGTAGCGATAACCGGGGAGCTGTTTTTT.

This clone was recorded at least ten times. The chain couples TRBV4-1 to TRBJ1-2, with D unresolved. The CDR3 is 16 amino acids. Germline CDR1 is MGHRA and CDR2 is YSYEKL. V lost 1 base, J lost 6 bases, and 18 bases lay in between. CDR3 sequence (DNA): TGCGCCAGCAGCCAAGGGTCCCGCGCCACGGGGAATGGCTACACCTTC. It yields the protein CASSQGSRATGNGYTF.

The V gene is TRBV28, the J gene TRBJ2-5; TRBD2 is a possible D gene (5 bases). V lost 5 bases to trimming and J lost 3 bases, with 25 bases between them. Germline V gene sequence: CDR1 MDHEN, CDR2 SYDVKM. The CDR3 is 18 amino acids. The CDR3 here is CASSAMPLTRVWEETQYF. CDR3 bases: TGTGCCAGCAGTGCAATGCCCCTAACGAGGGTTTGGGAAGAGACCCAGTACTTC.

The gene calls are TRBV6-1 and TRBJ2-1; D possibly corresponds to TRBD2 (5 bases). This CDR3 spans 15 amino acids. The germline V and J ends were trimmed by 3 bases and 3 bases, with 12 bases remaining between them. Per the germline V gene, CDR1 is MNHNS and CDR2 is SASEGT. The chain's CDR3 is CASSDLRGIYNEQFF. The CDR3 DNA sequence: TGTGCCAGCAGTGATCTGAGAGGGATCTACAATGAGCAGTTCTTC.

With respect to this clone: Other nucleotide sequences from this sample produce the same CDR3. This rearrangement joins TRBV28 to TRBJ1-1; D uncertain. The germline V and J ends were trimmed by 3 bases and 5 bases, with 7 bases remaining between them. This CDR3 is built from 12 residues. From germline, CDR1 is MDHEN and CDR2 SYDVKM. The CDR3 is CASSLRSTEAFF. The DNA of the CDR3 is TGTGCCAGCAGTTTGAGGAGTACTGAAGCTTTCTTT. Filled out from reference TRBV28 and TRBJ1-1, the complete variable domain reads DVKVTQSSRYLVKRTGEKVFLECVQDMDHENMFWYRQDPGLGLRLIYFSYDVKMKEKGDIPEGYSVSREKKERFSLILESASTNQTSMYLCASSLRSTEAFFGQGTRLTVV.

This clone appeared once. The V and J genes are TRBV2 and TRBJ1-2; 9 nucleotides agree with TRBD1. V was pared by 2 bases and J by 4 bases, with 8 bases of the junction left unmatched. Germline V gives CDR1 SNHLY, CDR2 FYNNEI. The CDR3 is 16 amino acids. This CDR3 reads CASSEIGGQGGYGYTF. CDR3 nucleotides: TGTGCCAGCAGTGAAATCGGGGGACAGGGCGGCTATGGCTACACCTTC.

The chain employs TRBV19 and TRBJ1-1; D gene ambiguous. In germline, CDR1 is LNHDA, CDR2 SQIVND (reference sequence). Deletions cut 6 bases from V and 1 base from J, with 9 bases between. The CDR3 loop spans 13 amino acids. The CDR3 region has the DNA TGTGCCAGTAGCCTTACAACGAACACTGAAGCTTTCTTT. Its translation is CASSLTTNTEAFF.

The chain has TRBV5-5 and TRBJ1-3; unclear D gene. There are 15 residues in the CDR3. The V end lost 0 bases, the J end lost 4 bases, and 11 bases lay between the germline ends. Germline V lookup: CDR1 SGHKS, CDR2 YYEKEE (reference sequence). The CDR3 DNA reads TGTGCCAGCAGCTTGGGGGTCGGGTACGGAAACACCATATATTTT. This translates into CASSLGVGYGNTIYF.

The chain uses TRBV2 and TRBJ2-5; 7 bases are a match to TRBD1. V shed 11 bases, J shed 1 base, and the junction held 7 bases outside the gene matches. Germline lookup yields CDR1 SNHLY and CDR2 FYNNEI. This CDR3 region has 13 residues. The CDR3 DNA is TGTGCCTCGGCAGGGGGTTTCCAAGAGACCCAGTACTTC. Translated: CASAGGFQETQYF.

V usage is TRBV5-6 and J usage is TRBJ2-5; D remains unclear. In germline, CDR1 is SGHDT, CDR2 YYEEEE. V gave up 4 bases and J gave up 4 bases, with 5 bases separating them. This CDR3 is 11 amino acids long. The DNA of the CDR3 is TGTGCCAGCAGCCCAGGAGAGACCCAGTACTTC. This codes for CASSPGETQYF.

Here the CDR3 DNA reads TGTGCCAGCAGCCGGGACAGAGCGTCCTACGAGCAGTACTTC. Encoded protein: CASSRDRASYEQYF. This sequence joins TRBV7-9 and TRBJ2-7; 7 nucleotides agree with TRBD1. Germline CDR1 reads SEHNR; CDR2 reads FQNEAQ (reference sequence). J was trimmed by 1 base and V by 5 bases; bases with no gene match: 5. CDR3 length equals 14 residues.

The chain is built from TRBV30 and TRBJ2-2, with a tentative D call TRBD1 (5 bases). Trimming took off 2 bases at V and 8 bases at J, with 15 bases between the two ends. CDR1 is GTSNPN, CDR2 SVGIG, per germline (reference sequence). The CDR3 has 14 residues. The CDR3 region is CAWSITDWTGELFF. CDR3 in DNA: TGTGCCTGGAGTATCACCGATTGGACAGGGGAGCTGTTTTTT.

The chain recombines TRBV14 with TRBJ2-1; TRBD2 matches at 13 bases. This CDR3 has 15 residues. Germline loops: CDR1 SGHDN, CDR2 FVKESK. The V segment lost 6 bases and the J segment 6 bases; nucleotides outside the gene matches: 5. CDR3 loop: CASSPGLAGINEQFF. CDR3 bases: TGTGCCAGCAGTCCGGGACTAGCGGGGATCAATGAGCAGTTCTTC. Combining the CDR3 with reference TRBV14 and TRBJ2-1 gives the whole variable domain EAGVTQFPSHSVIEKGQTVTLRCDPISGHDNLYWYRRVMGKEIKFLLHFVKESKQDESGMPNNRFLAERTGGTYSTLKVQPAELEDSGVYFCASSPGLAGINEQFFGPGTRLTVL.

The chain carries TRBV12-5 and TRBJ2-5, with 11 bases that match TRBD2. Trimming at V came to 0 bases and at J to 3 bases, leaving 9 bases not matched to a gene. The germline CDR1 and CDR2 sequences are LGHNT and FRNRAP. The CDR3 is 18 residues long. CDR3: CASGLVIVPTSGEETQYF. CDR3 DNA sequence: TGTGCTAGTGGTTTGGTAATTGTGCCGACTAGCGGGGAAGAGACCCAGTACTTC.

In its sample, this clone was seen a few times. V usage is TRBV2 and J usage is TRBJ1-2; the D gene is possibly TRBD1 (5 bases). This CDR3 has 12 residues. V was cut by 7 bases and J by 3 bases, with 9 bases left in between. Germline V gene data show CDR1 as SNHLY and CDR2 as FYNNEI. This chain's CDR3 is CASKEGYYGYTF. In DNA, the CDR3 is TGTGCCAGCAAGGAGGGGTACTATGGCTACACCTTC.

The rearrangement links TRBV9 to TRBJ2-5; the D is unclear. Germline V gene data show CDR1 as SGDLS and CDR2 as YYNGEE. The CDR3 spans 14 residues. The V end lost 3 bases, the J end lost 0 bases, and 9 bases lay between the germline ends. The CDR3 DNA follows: TGTGCCAGCAGCGCAAGAACATACCAAGAGACCCAGTACTTC. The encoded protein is CASSARTYQETQYF.

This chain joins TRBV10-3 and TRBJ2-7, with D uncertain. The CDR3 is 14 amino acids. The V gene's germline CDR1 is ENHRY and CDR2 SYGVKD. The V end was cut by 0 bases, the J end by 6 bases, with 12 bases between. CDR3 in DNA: TGTGCCATCAGTGAGTCCTTTTCCGGGTCCGAGCAGTACTTC. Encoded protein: CAISESFSGSEQYF.